These 18 T cell receptor beta chains were sequenced from one sample in a study of T cell responses to AZD1222 COVID-19 vaccine. Libraries were prepared by immunoSEQ multiplex PCR; TCRdb keeps only in-frame clonotypes and omits some of them. The top ten clones hold roughly 25% of a sample with 70,000 or so clones, roughly 85% of them seen once. The sample was peripheral blood, taken 28 days after the second AZD1222 dose. All receptors derive from an adult who received the AZD1222 COVID-19 vaccine.

This clone was recorded once. This sequence joins TRBV5-1 and TRBJ2-5, with 8 bases fitting TRBD1. Trimming cost V 8 bases and J 2 bases; bases outside gene matches: 2. There are 12 residues in the CDR3. Germline V gene sequence: CDR1 SGHRS, CDR2 YFSETQ. The CDR3 sequence: CASGTGQETQYF. The CDR3 DNA reads as TGCGCCAGTGGGACAGGACAAGAGACCCAGTACTTC.

V usage is TRBV4-2 and J usage is TRBJ2-5; weak D call: TRBD2 (6 bases). Germline V gene data show CDR1 as LGHNA and CDR2 as YNFKEQ. The V end was cut by 1 base, the J end by 7 bases, with 13 bases between. This CDR3 region has 14 residues. The CDR3, as DNA: TGTGCCAGCAGCCAAGTTTTAGCGGTCACGACCCAGTACTTC. This gives the protein CASSQVLAVTTQYF.

As DNA, the CDR3 is TGTGCCAGCAGCGGCTCCGGGGCTGAGGAGCTGTTTTTT. It encodes CASSGSGAEELFF. The chain combines TRBV5-4 with TRBJ2-2; the D gene could be TRBD1 or TRBD2 (5 bases each). CDR1 is SGHNT, CDR2 YYREEE, per germline (reference sequence). The CDR3 totals 13 residues. Between the trimmed V and J ends, which lost 4 bases and 10 bases, there was a span of 14 bases.

This sequence joins TRBV12-5 and TRBJ1-1; TRBD1 agrees at 7 bases. Germline V gene sequence: CDR1 LGHNT, CDR2 FRNRAP. The CDR3 covers 14 residues. J was trimmed by 7 bases and V by 7 bases; bases with no gene match: 12. Here the CDR3 DNA reads TGTGCTAGTGCCCTACAACAGGGGTATGTTGAAGCTTTCTTT. Protein: CASALQQGYVEAFF.

The chain joins TRBV7-9 to TRBJ1-1; D uncertain. Between the trimmed V and J ends, which lost 5 bases and 1 base, there was a span of 11 bases. The CDR3 runs 14 residues. The germline CDR1 and CDR2 sequences are SEHNR and FQNEAQ (reference sequence). CDR3 bases: TGTGCCAGCAGCCCCGAGGGCGGGAACACTGAAGCTTTCTTT. Translation: CASSPEGGNTEAFF.

The chain couples TRBV30 to TRBJ1-4; D may be TRBD1 (6 bases). The CDR3 runs 14 residues. V gave up 2 bases and J gave up 7 bases, with 14 bases separating them. Germline V lookup: CDR1 GTSNPN, CDR2 SVGIG (reference sequence). For the CDR3, the DNA is TGTGCCTGGAGTTTGGGGGCTATTGGTGAAAAACTGTTTTTT. Residues: CAWSLGAIGEKLFF.

The V and J genes are TRBV9 and TRBJ1-2; 8 bases are shared with TRBD1. Per the germline V gene, CDR1 is SGDLS and CDR2 is YYNGEE. V shed 2 bases and J 3 bases; nucleotides not matched to a gene: 6. The CDR3 has 15 amino acids. CDR3 amino acids: CASSVGGQGDYGYTF. The CDR3 coding sequence is TGTGCCAGCAGCGTGGGAGGACAGGGCGACTATGGCTACACCTTC. Using reference TRBV9 and TRBJ1-2 for the parts outside the CDR3, the full variable domain is DSGVTQTPKHLITATGQRVTLRCSPRSGDLSVYWYQQSLDQGLQFLIQYYNGEERAKGNILERFSAQQFPDLHSELNLSSLELGDSALYFCASSVGGQGDYGYTFGSGTRLTVV.

The chain employs TRBV6-1 and TRBJ2-7; possibly TRBD1 for D (6 bases). The V end lost 1 base, the J end lost 2 bases, and 21 bases lay between the germline ends. CDR3 length equals 18 residues. The germline gives CDR1 MNHNS, CDR2 SASEGT. CDR3 residues: CASSEVGHRVRLAYEQYF. In DNA form, the CDR3 reads TGTGCCAGCAGTGAAGTTGGGCACAGGGTCCGCCTTGCCTACGAGCAGTACTTC.

This clone appeared a few times. The CDR3 here is CAISEGGLADTQYF. The CDR3 nucleotides are TGTGCCATCAGTGAGGGGGGTCTAGCGGATACGCAGTATTTT. The chain is built from TRBV10-3 and TRBJ2-3, with D perhaps TRBD2 (6 bases). V was pared by 2 bases and J by 6 bases, with 12 bases between. CDR3 size: 14 residues. Per germline, CDR1 ENHRY and CDR2 SYGVKD.

This chain connects TRBV6-5 to TRBJ1-5; D perhaps matches TRBD1 (6 bases). Germline-derived CDR1 and CDR2 are MNHEY and SVGAGI. The CDR3 contains 15 residues. V was cut by 9 bases and J by 9 bases, with 24 bases left in between. CDR3 sequence reads: CASMETSGQLVPQHF. DNA of the CDR3: TGTGCCAGTATGGAGACGAGCGGACAGCTCGTGCCCCAGCATTTT.

V and J are TRBV6-5 and TRBJ1-2, with 9 bases that match TRBD1. Germline-derived CDR1 and CDR2 are MNHEY and SVGAGI. The trim removed 5 bases at V and 7 bases at J, leaving 8 bases unmatched. The CDR3 length is 14 residues. Here the CDR3 reads CASSNGQGSRGYTF. CDR3 bases: TGTGCCAGCAGTAACGGACAGGGGTCCCGTGGCTACACCTTC.

The gene calls are TRBV14 and TRBJ2-5; 9 nucleotides agree with TRBD1. The germline V gene has CDR1 SGHDN and CDR2 FVKESK. CDR3 length equals 15 residues. V trimming: 3 bases; J trimming: 5 bases; junction bases outside the gene matches: 7. The CDR3 nucleotides read TGTGCCAGCAGCCACCTACAGGGGGCGCGGGAGACCCAGTACTTC. It translates to CASSHLQGARETQYF. Variable domain in full (rest from reference TRBV14 and TRBJ2-5): EAGVTQFPSHSVIEKGQTVTLRCDPISGHDNLYWYRRVMGKEIKFLLHFVKESKQDESGMPNNRFLAERTGGTYSTLKVQPAELEDSGVYFCASSHLQGARETQYFGPGTRLLVL.

The V gene is TRBV5-1, the J gene TRBJ1-5; no clear D gene. Germline V gene lookup returns CDR1 SGHRS and CDR2 YFSETQ. This CDR3 region has 12 residues. V gave up 0 bases and J gave up 9 bases, with 7 bases separating them. The CDR3 sequence: CASSLDGRPQHF. The CDR3 nucleotides are TGCGCCAGCAGCTTGGACGGAAGGCCCCAGCATTTT.

This chain uses TRBV28 with TRBJ1-1; D possibly corresponds to TRBD1 (6 bases). The CDR3 has 14 amino acids. The V gene's germline CDR1 is MDHEN and CDR2 SYDVKM. V was shortened by 8 bases and J by 1 base, with 14 bases between the two germline ends. CDR3: CASRDTRKNTEAFF. Written as DNA, the CDR3 is TGTGCCAGCCGGGACACAAGAAAGAACACTGAAGCTTTCTTT. The whole variable domain, remainder taken from reference TRBV28 and TRBJ1-1, is DVKVTQSSRYLVKRTGEKVFLECVQDMDHENMFWYRQDPGLGLRLIYFSYDVKMKEKGDIPEGYSVSREKKERFSLILESASTNQTSMYLCASRDTRKNTEAFFGQGTRLTVV.

The genes are TRBV15 and TRBJ2-7; D gene unclear. The length of the CDR3 is 16 residues. Germline loops: CDR1 LNHNV, CDR2 YYDKDF (reference sequence). The germline V and J ends were trimmed by 5 bases and 3 bases, with 20 bases remaining between them. CDR3: CATSDSGKRIVYEQYF. The CDR3 DNA is TGTGCCACCAGCGATAGTGGAAAAAGAATAGTCTACGAGCAGTACTTC.

V gene TRBV19 combines with J gene TRBJ1-5; the D is unclear. The germline CDR1 and CDR2 sequences are LNHDA and SQIVND (reference sequence). V was pared by 7 bases and J by 2 bases, with 9 bases between. The CDR3 runs to 13 residues. DNA for the CDR3: TGTGCCAGTATATCATCGGGCAATCAGCCCCAGCATTTT. It specifies CASISSGNQPQHF. The full variable domain, with the rest looked up from reference TRBV19 and TRBJ1-5, is DGGITQSPKYLFRKEGQNVTLSCEQNLNHDAMYWYRQDPGQGLRLIYYSQIVNDFQKGDIAEGYSVSREKKESFPLTVTSAQKNPTAFYLCASISSGNQPQHFGDGTRLSIL.

This sequence joins TRBV7-2 and TRBJ1-4; perhaps TRBD1 as D (6 bases). The germline V gene encodes CDR1 SGHTA and CDR2 FQGNSA. V shed 3 bases and J shed 1 base, with 21 bases lying between them. The CDR3 length is 19 residues. CDR3 sequence: CASSFDTATGTLTNEKLFF. The CDR3 coding sequence is TGTGCCAGCAGCTTCGACACAGCTACCGGGACACTAACTAATGAAAAACTGTTTTTT.

The chain recombines TRBV6-6 with TRBJ2-1; the match to TRBD1 covers 9 bases. The CDR3 runs to 14 residues. CDR1 and CDR2 (germline): MNHNY, SVGAGI (reference sequence). After removal of 2 bases from V and 7 bases from J, the junction contained 3 bases not matched to a gene. The CDR3 nucleotides are TGTGCCAGCAGTTACACAGGACAGGGGAATGAGCAGTTCTTC. Amino acid sequence: CASSYTGQGNEQFF.